The rows below give T cell receptor beta chains drawn from one sample of a study of blood T cells in healthy people across ages. A single record per CDR3 protein comes from TCRdb applying MiXCR to the 5' RACE reads. This sample has approximately 900,000 distinct CDR3 sequences, with about 27% found just once. This sample was shared with a second study, whose subject was T cells of mothers and their children.

The sample was blood. These receptors were collected from a woman aged 40 to 50 in good health. Each CDR3 is given with its conserved first and last residue. D genes are given only for firm matches. Rows give clone size only sometimes, using once, few, many, or a class for an expanded clone.

CDR3 DNA: TGTGCCAGCAGTTTATTCGAACCTACTAGCACAGATACGCAGTATTTT
CDR3 protein: CASSLFEPTSTDTQYF
D gene: .
clone size: few
J gene: TRBJ2-3
V gene: TRBV27

CDR3 DNA: TGTGCCAGCAGCTTGGCCGCGACAGCTGAAGCTTTCTTT
CDR3 protein: CASSLAATAEAFF
D gene: .
clone size: .
J gene: TRBJ1-1
V gene: TRBV5-6

CDR3 DNA: TGTGCCAGCAGCCCTGGCAGGGTGACGGGTGAAGCTTTCTTT
CDR3 protein: CASSPGRVTGEAFF
D gene: .
clone size: .
J gene: TRBJ1-1
V gene: TRBV3-1

CDR3 DNA: TGTGCCAGCAGCGCCCAGGGGGCGGACCAGCCCCAGCATTTT
CDR3 protein: CASSAQGADQPQHF
D gene: TRBD1
clone size: .
J gene: TRBJ1-5
V gene: TRBV9

CDR3 DNA: TGTGCCAGCAGCGTAGGAGGTTGGGGTAGCGGGGGTCCAGATACGCAGTATTTT
CDR3 protein: CASSVGGWGSGGPDTQYF
D gene: TRBD2
clone size: few
J gene: TRBJ2-3
V gene: TRBV9

CDR3 DNA: TGCAGTGTTTGGGGTTCCGGGGGGGCCCTAGACGAGCAGTACTTC
CDR3 protein: CSVWGSGGALDEQYF
D gene: TRBD2
clone size: many
J gene: TRBJ2-7
V gene: TRBV20-1

CDR3 DNA: TGCAGTGCTAGTCCGGGGGACTCTGGGGCCGACGTCCTGACTTTC
CDR3 protein: CSASPGDSGADVLTF
D gene: .
clone size: few
J gene: TRBJ2-6
V gene: TRBV20-1

CDR3 DNA: TGTGCCAGCAGTCTGCGGCAGGGAGAGACCCAGTACTTC
CDR3 protein: CASSLRQGETQYF
D gene: .
clone size: .
J gene: TRBJ2-5
V gene: TRBV7-3

CDR3 DNA: TGTGCCAGCAGCCAAGATGGGGCAGGGGGCAATCAGCCCCAGCATTTT
CDR3 protein: CASSQDGAGGNQPQHF
D gene: .
clone size: .
J gene: TRBJ1-5
V gene: TRBV4-2

CDR3 DNA: TGTGCCAGCAGCCTTACGACAGGGGTATACATTCAGTACTTC
CDR3 protein: CASSLTTGVYIQYF
D gene: TRBD1
clone size: .
J gene: TRBJ2-4
V gene: TRBV12-3/TRBV12-4

CDR3 DNA: TGTGCCAGCAGCCAAGAGTTTGACAGCTACTACGAGCAGTACTTC
CDR3 protein: CASSQEFDSYYEQYF
D gene: .
clone size: many
J gene: TRBJ2-7
V gene: TRBV3-1

CDR3 DNA: TGCAGCGTCCTACAGTACGAGCAGTACTTC
CDR3 protein: CSVLQYEQYF
D gene: .
clone size: .
J gene: TRBJ2-7
V gene: TRBV29-1

CDR3 DNA: TGCAGTGCCGGGCAGGACTACGAGCAGTACTTC
CDR3 protein: CSAGQDYEQYF
D gene: .
clone size: many
J gene: TRBJ2-7
V gene: TRBV20-1

CDR3 DNA: TGTGCCAGCAGCCAAGACAGGGGGAAGGGAAATGAGCAGTTCTTC
CDR3 protein: CASSQDRGKGNEQFF
D gene: TRBD1
clone size: few
J gene: TRBJ2-1
V gene: TRBV7-8

CDR3 DNA: TGTGCCAGCAGCTTACAGTACGCTAGCGGGAGGGCCAATGAGCAGTTCTTC
CDR3 protein: CASSLQYASGRANEQFF
D gene: TRBD2
clone size: .
J gene: TRBJ2-1
V gene: TRBV7-9

CDR3 DNA: TGTGCCAGCAGCCAAGGGACAGGGGGGCGAAACTATGGCTACACCTTC
CDR3 protein: CASSQGTGGRNYGYTF
D gene: TRBD1
clone size: few
J gene: TRBJ1-2
V gene: TRBV14

CDR3 DNA: TGTGCCAGCAGCGTTTCAGGACCCAGCTCCTACAATGAGCAGTACTTC
CDR3 protein: CASSVSGPSSYNEQYF
D gene: .
clone size: .
J gene: TRBJ2-7
V gene: TRBV9

CDR3 DNA: TGTGCCAGCAGTCAGGGGGTGCAGGACACTGAAGCTTTCTTT
CDR3 protein: CASSQGVQDTEAFF
D gene: TRBD1
clone size: .
J gene: TRBJ1-1
V gene: TRBV6-1

CDR3 DNA: TGCGCCAGCAGCTTGGGGACAGCCAGCTCCTACGAGCGGTACTTC
CDR3 protein: CASSLGTASSYERYF
D gene: .
clone size: .
J gene: TRBJ2-7
V gene: TRBV5-1

CDR3 DNA: TGTGCCAGCAGCTATAACTTCCGGACAGGCCAGGACTCCTACGAGCAGTACTTC
CDR3 protein: CASSYNFRTGQDSYEQYF
D gene: TRBD1
clone size: .
J gene: TRBJ2-7
V gene: TRBV7-2

CDR3 DNA: TGCAGCGTTGAAGACTCCGATGGGAGGGCCGGTGCAGATACGCAGTATTTT
CDR3 protein: CSVEDSDGRAGADTQYF
D gene: TRBD2
clone size: .
J gene: TRBJ2-3
V gene: TRBV29-1

CDR3 DNA: TGTGCCAGCAGTTTAGGAGGGAGTAGCCAGCCCCAGCATTTT
CDR3 protein: CASSLGGSSQPQHF
D gene: .
clone size: few
J gene: TRBJ1-5
V gene: TRBV28

CDR3 DNA: TGCAGTGCTAGACCGAACCAAGAGACCCAGTACTTC
CDR3 protein: CSARPNQETQYF
D gene: .
clone size: .
J gene: TRBJ2-5
V gene: TRBV20-1

CDR3 DNA: TGCGCCAGCAGCCAATCGGACAGGATGGGCACTGAAGCTTTCTTT
CDR3 protein: CASSQSDRMGTEAFF
D gene: TRBD1
clone size: .
J gene: TRBJ1-1
V gene: TRBV4-1

CDR3 DNA: TGTGCCAGCAGCCAAAAAGGGACAGGGAAGAGCTCCTATAATTCACCCCTCCACTTT
CDR3 protein: CASSQKGTGKSSYNSPLHF
D gene: TRBD1
clone size: .
J gene: TRBJ1-6
V gene: TRBV7-2

CDR3 DNA: TGTGCCAGCACCCCACACCCCCAGGGCCTTATGTACTTC
CDR3 protein: CASTPHPQGLMYF
D gene: .
clone size: .
J gene: TRBJ2-5
V gene: TRBV7-3

CDR3 DNA: TGTGCCAGCAGGAAACAGGGCCACACAGATACGCAGTATTTT
CDR3 protein: CASRKQGHTDTQYF
D gene: .
clone size: .
J gene: TRBJ2-3
V gene: TRBV6-6

CDR3 DNA: TGTGCCACCAGCAGAGACCGGGGGGGGAGCAATCAGCCCCAGCATTTT
CDR3 protein: CATSRDRGGSNQPQHF
D gene: .
clone size: .
J gene: TRBJ1-5
V gene: TRBV15

CDR3 DNA: TGCAGTGCTAGACATGAGGGGGACACTGAAGCTTTCTTT
CDR3 protein: CSARHEGDTEAFF
D gene: .
clone size: .
J gene: TRBJ1-1
V gene: TRBV20-1

CDR3 DNA: TGCGCCAGCAGCCAAGACCCCTTCGGGGGGGCCAATGAGCAGTTCTTC
CDR3 protein: CASSQDPFGGANEQFF
D gene: TRBD2
clone size: .
J gene: TRBJ2-1
V gene: TRBV4-1

CDR3 DNA: TGCGCCAGCAGGGAAGGGACAGGGGGCGCGGACACTGAAGCTTTCTTT
CDR3 protein: CASREGTGGADTEAFF
D gene: TRBD1
clone size: few
J gene: TRBJ1-1
V gene: TRBV4-1

CDR3 DNA: TGCGCCAGCAGCCAAGATCGAAGCGGCTCGACCTACGAGCAGTACTTC
CDR3 protein: CASSQDRSGSTYEQYF
D gene: .
clone size: .
J gene: TRBJ2-7
V gene: TRBV4-1

CDR3 DNA: TGTGTGGTCTTTTTGTCTAGGAACACTGAAGCTTTCTTT
CDR3 protein: CVVFLSRNTEAFF
D gene: .
clone size: once
J gene: TRBJ1-1
V gene: TRBV28

CDR3 DNA: TGTGCCAGCGGTCTGAGACCGGGACAGGGAAACTATGGCTACACCTTC
CDR3 protein: CASGLRPGQGNYGYTF
D gene: TRBD1
clone size: .
J gene: TRBJ1-2
V gene: TRBV2

CDR3 DNA: TGTGCCAGCAACTTGGACGGATTGGATCACGAGCAGTACTTC
CDR3 protein: CASNLDGLDHEQYF
D gene: .
clone size: .
J gene: TRBJ2-7
V gene: TRBV7-9

CDR3 DNA: TGCGCCAGCAGCCCCAGGGACTCTGGGGATTCACCCCTCCACTTT
CDR3 protein: CASSPRDSGDSPLHF
D gene: .
clone size: few
J gene: TRBJ1-6
V gene: TRBV4-3

CDR3 DNA: TGTGCCAGCAGCTTATACGGGTCGGGTGAAAAACTGTTTTTT
CDR3 protein: CASSLYGSGEKLFF
D gene: .
clone size: .
J gene: TRBJ1-4
V gene: TRBV7-6

CDR3 DNA: TGTGCCAGCACCTCCGGGACAGGGGACGGCTACACCTTC
CDR3 protein: CASTSGTGDGYTF
D gene: TRBD1
clone size: .
J gene: TRBJ1-2
V gene: TRBV27

CDR3 DNA: TGTGCCAGCAGCCAACCAGGAATAAAGTATGGCTACACCTTC
CDR3 protein: CASSQPGIKYGYTF
D gene: .
clone size: .
J gene: TRBJ1-2
V gene: TRBV14

CDR3 DNA: TGTGCCAGCAGCTTTCAGGGGGTCGGGACTGAAGCTTTCTTT
CDR3 protein: CASSFQGVGTEAFF
D gene: TRBD1
clone size: .
J gene: TRBJ1-1
V gene: TRBV14

CDR3 DNA: TGTGCCAGCAACCTACGGGGGGGGAACACTGAAGCTTTCTTT
CDR3 protein: CASNLRGGNTEAFF
D gene: .
clone size: .
J gene: TRBJ1-1
V gene: TRBV11-1

CDR3 DNA: TGTGCCATCAGTGCGGGGTATAGCAATCAGCCCCAGCATTTT
CDR3 protein: CAISAGYSNQPQHF
D gene: .
clone size: few
J gene: TRBJ1-5
V gene: TRBV10-3

CDR3 DNA: TGCAGTGCTAGAGCCAGGATAGGGGTCGGCTACACCTTC
CDR3 protein: CSARARIGVGYTF
D gene: .
clone size: .
J gene: TRBJ1-2
V gene: TRBV20-1

CDR3 DNA: TGTGCCAGCAGCTTAGTAGGGGCCGGGGTGGACACTGAAGCTTTCTTT
CDR3 protein: CASSLVGAGVDTEAFF
D gene: .
clone size: .
J gene: TRBJ1-1
V gene: TRBV7-2

CDR3 DNA: TGTGCCACCCAGTGGGAGGGGGACACAGATACGCAGTATTTT
CDR3 protein: CATQWEGDTDTQYF
D gene: .
clone size: .
J gene: TRBJ2-3
V gene: TRBV10-3

CDR3 DNA: TGTGCCAGCACCGGGGGGGCAGGGGGTCACACTGAAGCTTTCTTT
CDR3 protein: CASTGGAGGHTEAFF
D gene: TRBD1
clone size: few
J gene: TRBJ1-1
V gene: TRBV28

CDR3 DNA: TGTGCCAGCAGCACCCTCGGAGAGGTCACTCGCTTCTTCACAGATACGCAGTATTTT
CDR3 protein: CASSTLGEVTRFFTDTQYF
D gene: .
clone size: .
J gene: TRBJ2-3
V gene: TRBV12-3/TRBV12-4

CDR3 DNA: TGTGCCAGCAGCTCACAGGCTCATTATGGCTACACCTTC
CDR3 protein: CASSSQAHYGYTF
D gene: .
clone size: many
J gene: TRBJ1-2
V gene: TRBV5-6

CDR3 DNA: TGCGCCAGCAGCATTGGACAGGGGGCAGTAAATTCACCCCTCCACTTT
CDR3 protein: CASSIGQGAVNSPLHF
D gene: TRBD1
clone size: few
J gene: TRBJ1-6
V gene: TRBV5-1

CDR3 DNA: TGCAGCGTTGGCCGGGGACCCCATGAGCAGTTCTTC
CDR3 protein: CSVGRGPHEQFF
D gene: .
clone size: many
J gene: TRBJ2-1
V gene: TRBV29-1

CDR3 DNA: TGTGCCAGCAGCACAACGCAGACATTCGGCACCGGGGAGCTGTTTTTT
CDR3 protein: CASSTTQTFGTGELFF
D gene: .
clone size: .
J gene: TRBJ2-2
V gene: TRBV11-3